Sequencing of this TCR beta chain was carried out in a study of T-cell reconstitution after alpha-beta-depleted transplantation in children. The CDR3 length is 16 residues. Trimming cost V 3 bases and J 0 bases; bases outside gene matches: 5. Germline-derived CDR1 and CDR2 are LGHDT and YNNKEL (reference sequence). The table lists this clonotype with a few counts. What it binds is not known. Researchers prepared the TCRbeta library using unique molecular identifiers, the study reports. MiXCR was run by TCRdb on the PCR reads, yielding one entry per CDR3 protein. The sample contains about 1,000,000 distinct CDR3 sequences, about 26% of which appear only once. Study results and caveats: Some patients' high day-60 TCRbeta diversity was traced to surviving recipient T cells and thymic progenitors. Counts and diversity of T cells one year after transplant came mostly from newly produced T cells.

This clonotype was sampled from a boy younger than two who had a stem cell transplant for SCID, so the T cells may come from the graft donor. Sample: PBMCs, mostly from graft donor cells, taken 360 days after TCRalphabeta/CD19-depleted stem cell transplant. The V call is TRBV3-1, the J call TRBJ2-1; the match to TRBD2 covers 7 bases. The DNA of the CDR3 is TGTGCCAGCAGCCAGAGCGGGAAAAGCTCCTACAATGAGCAGTTCTTC. Protein: CASSQSGKSSYNEQFF.